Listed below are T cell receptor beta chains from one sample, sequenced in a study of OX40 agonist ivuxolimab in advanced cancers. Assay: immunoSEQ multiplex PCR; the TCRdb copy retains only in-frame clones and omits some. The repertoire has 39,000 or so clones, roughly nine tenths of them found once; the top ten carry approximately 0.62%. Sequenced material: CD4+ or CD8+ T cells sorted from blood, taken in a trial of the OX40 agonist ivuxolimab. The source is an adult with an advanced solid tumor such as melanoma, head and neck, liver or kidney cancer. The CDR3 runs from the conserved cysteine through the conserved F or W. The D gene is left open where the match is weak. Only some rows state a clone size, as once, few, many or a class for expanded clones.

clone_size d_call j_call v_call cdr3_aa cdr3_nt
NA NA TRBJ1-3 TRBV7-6 CASSFPGATDSGNTIYF TGTGCCAGCAGCTTTCCAGGGGCCACCGACTCTGGAAACACCATATATTTT
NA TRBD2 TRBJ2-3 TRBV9 CASSVDPAGLRDTQYF TGTGCCAGCAGCGTAGATCCAGCGGGGTTACGGGATACGCAGTATTTT
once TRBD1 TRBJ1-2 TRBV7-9 CASRGQGVNGYTF TGTGCCAGCAGAGGACAGGGAGTGAATGGCTACACCTTC
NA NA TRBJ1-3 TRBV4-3 CASSQQVLEDTIYF TGCGCCAGCAGCCAACAGGTTCTGGAAGACACCATATATTTT
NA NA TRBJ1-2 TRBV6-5 CASSYSRAGEDGYTF TGTGCCAGCAGTTACTCGAGGGCAGGGGAAGATGGCTACACCTTC
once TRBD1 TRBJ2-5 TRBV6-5 CASSYQGQQETQYF TGTGCCAGCAGTTACCAGGGACAGCAAGAGACCCAGTACTTC
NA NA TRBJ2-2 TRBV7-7 CASSPMRGTGELFF TGTGCTAGCAGCCCGATGAGGGGCACCGGGGAGCTGTTTTTT
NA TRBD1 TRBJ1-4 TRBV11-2 CASSLLGGREKLFF TGTGCCAGCAGCTTGCTAGGGGGCCGAGAAAAACTGTTTTTT
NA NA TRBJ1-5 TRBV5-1 CASSLEVGNQPQHF TGCGCCAGCAGCTTGGAGGTCGGCAATCAGCCCCAGCATTTT
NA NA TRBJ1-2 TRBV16 CASSQSGTEGGYTF TGTGCCAGCAGCCAAAGTGGGACGGAGGGTGGCTACACCTTC
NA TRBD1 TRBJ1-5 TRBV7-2 CATSGQGGQPQHF TGTGCCACCTCAGGACAGGGCGGGCAGCCCCAGCATTTT
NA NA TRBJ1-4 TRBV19 CASSPMGQLNEKLFF TGTGCCAGTAGTCCCATGGGGCAGCTCAATGAAAAACTGTTTTTT
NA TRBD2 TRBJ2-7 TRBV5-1 CASSWSGTSGGTAYEQYF TGCGCCAGCAGCTGGTCCGGGACTAGCGGGGGGACCGCCTACGAGCAGTACTTC
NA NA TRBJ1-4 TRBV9 CASSVAEGGEKLFF TGTGCCAGCAGCGTAGCTGAGGGAGGGGAAAAACTGTTTTTT
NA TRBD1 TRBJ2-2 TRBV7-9 CASSFTGQGSAAGELFF TGTGCCAGCAGCTTTACGGGACAGGGAAGTGCGGCGGGGGAGCTGTTTTTT
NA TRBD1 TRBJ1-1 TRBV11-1 CASSFLRGQGLWAEAFF TGTGCCAGCAGCTTTCTTAGGGGACAGGGGCTATGGGCTGAAGCTTTCTTT
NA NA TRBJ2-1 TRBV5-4 CASSGGRRNEQFF TGTGCCAGCAGCGGGGGCAGGAGGAATGAGCAGTTCTTC
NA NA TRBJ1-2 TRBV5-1 CASSPSGGAHGYTF TGCGCCAGCAGCCCTAGTGGGGGCGCCCATGGCTACACCTTC
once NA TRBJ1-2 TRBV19 CASSSDGDLGYTF TGTGCCAGTAGTTCGGACGGGGACTTGGGCTACACCTTC
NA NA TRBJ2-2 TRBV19 CASSWGNTGELFF TGTGCCAGTAGTTGGGGGAACACCGGGGAGCTGTTTTTT
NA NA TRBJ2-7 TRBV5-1 CASSLGGTDLYEQYF TGCGCCAGCAGCTTGGGCGGGACAGACCTCTACGAGCAGTACTTC
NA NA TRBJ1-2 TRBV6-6 CASRNPPGGHTF TGTGCCAGCAGAAACCCCCCCGGCGGCCACACCTTC
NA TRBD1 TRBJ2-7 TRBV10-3 CAIGSQGAGYEQYF TGTGCCATTGGATCCCAGGGGGCGGGGTACGAGCAGTACTTC
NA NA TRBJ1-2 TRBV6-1 CASSDGGERRYGYTF TGTGCCAGCAGTGATGGGGGCGAAAGGCGCTATGGCTACACCTTC
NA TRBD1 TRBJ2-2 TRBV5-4 CASSSGTGGTGELFF TGTGCCAGCAGCTCGGGGACAGGGGGCACCGGGGAGCTGTTTTTT
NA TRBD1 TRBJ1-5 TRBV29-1 CSVGQGAYQPQHF TGCAGCGTTGGTCAGGGGGCTTATCAGCCCCAGCATTTT
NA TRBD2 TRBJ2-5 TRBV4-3 CASSPTSGSGAQYF TGCGCCAGCAGCCCGACTAGCGGTAGTGGGGCCCAGTACTTC
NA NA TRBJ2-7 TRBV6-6 CASSSAGRGPYEQYF TGTGCCAGCTCCTCGGCGGGGCGGGGACCCTACGAGCAGTACTTC
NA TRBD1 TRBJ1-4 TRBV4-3 CASSQEQLLGRGFEKLFF TGCGCCAGCAGCCAAGAACAGTTATTGGGCAGGGGGTTCGAAAAACTGTTTTTT
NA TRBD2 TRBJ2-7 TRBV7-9 CASIISWGGLSEQYF TGTGCCAGCATCATTTCCTGGGGGGGATTGAGCGAGCAGTACTTC
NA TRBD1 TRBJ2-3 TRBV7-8 CASSPTGWATDTQYF TGTGCCAGCAGCCCGACAGGGTGGGCCACAGATACGCAGTATTTT
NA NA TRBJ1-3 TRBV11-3 CASSSYRDNTIYF TGTGCCAGCAGCTCCTACAGGGATAACACCATATATTTT
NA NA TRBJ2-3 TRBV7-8 CASSFTRSTDTQYF TGTGCCAGCAGTTTTACTCGAAGCACAGATACGCAGTATTTT
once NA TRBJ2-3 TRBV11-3 CASSFQGPTTDTQYF TGTGCCAGCAGCTTTCAGGGACCGACCACAGATACGCAGTATTTT
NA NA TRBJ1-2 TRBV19 CASRNQGYYGYTF TGTGCCAGTCGCAACCAGGGGTACTATGGCTACACCTTC
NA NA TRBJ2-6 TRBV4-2 CASSHPLQGAGANVLTF TGTGCCAGCAGCCATCCATTACAGGGCGCTGGGGCCAACGTCCTGACTTTC
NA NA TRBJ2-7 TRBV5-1 CASSPNREMYEQYF TGCGCCAGCAGTCCGAACAGGGAGATGTACGAGCAGTACTTC
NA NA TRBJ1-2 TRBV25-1 CASLTVLGYGYTF TGTGCCAGCTTAACCGTTCTGGGCTATGGCTACACCTTC
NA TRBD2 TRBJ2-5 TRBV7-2 CASSRMGTSGGFQETQYF TGTGCCAGCAGCCGCATGGGGACTAGCGGGGGGTTTCAAGAGACCCAGTACTTC
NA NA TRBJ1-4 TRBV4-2 CASSGAWGEKLFF TGTGCCAGCTCGGGGGCCTGGGGCGAAAAACTGTTTTTT
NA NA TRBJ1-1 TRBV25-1 CASSVGPTGNTEAFF TGTGCCAGCAGTGTAGGGCCTACGGGGAACACTGAAGCTTTCTTT
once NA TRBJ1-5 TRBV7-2 CASSLDRQPQHF TGTGCCAGCAGCTTAGATCGTCAGCCCCAGCATTTT
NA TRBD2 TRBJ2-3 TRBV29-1 CSVILAGGTDTQYF TGCAGCGTGATTCTAGCGGGGGGCACAGATACGCAGTATTTT
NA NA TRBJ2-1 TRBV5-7 CASSIPSTPYYNEQFF TGTGCCAGCAGTATCCCCAGTACTCCTTATTACAATGAGCAGTTCTTC
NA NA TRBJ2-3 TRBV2 CASSVAGRAIRTDTQYF TGTGCCAGCAGTGTCGCAGGGCGGGCGATACGCACAGATACGCAGTATTTT
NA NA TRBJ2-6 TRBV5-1 CASRLGSSGANVLTF TGCGCCAGCCGCCTCGGCAGCTCTGGGGCCAACGTCCTGACTTTC
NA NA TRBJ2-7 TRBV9 CASSVMGGEQYF TGTGCCAGCAGCGTAATGGGAGGCGAGCAGTACTTC
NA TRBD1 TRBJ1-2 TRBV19 CASSLTGDRVNNYGYTF TGTGCCAGTAGTCTAACGGGGGACAGGGTTAATAACTATGGCTACACCTTC
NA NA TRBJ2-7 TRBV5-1 CASSFSPHGSDEQYF TGCGCCAGCAGCTTCTCCCCCCACGGGTCGGACGAGCAGTACTTC
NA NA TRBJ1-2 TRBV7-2 CASSLDTGSGYTF TGTGCCAGCAGCTTAGATACGGGAAGTGGCTACACCTTC
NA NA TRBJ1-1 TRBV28 CASSLLLSGIEAFF TGTGCCAGCAGTTTACTACTTTCGGGGATAGAGGCTTTCTTT
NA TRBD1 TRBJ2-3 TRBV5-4 CASSPGTGETDTQYF TGTGCCAGCAGCCCAGGGACAGGGGAAACAGATACGCAGTATTTT
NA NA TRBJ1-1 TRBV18 CASSPPQGPNTEAFF TGTGCCAGCTCACCACCGCAGGGTCCGAACACTGAAGCTTTCTTT
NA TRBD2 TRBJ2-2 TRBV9 CASTELAGAGTGELFF TGTGCCAGCACGGAGCTAGCGGGGGCCGGCACCGGGGAGCTGTTTTTT
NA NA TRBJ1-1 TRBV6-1 CASSTQPSGRAEAFF TGTGCCAGCAGCACACAACCTTCGGGACGCGCGGAGGCTTTCTTT